This TCR beta chain originates from a study of T cells in Graves' hyperthyroidism and ophthalmopathy. Each diagnosis drew on symptoms, thyroxine, TRAb, thyroid ultrasound and orbital computed tomography findings. This clonotype was detected many times. Its antigen remains unknown. CDR1 and CDR2 (germline): SNHLY, FYNNEI. The V and J ends lost 2 bases and 3 bases, in that order; junction bases with no gene match: 4. The CDR3 contains 15 residues. Study-level points and caveats: In blood, most of the thyroid clonotypes expanded above 0.001 were also present.

Amplification targeted TCR beta CDR3 regions from RNA transcripts. HTBI primers were employed in a first-round RT-PCR of the TCR CDR3. TCRdb analysed the multiplex PCR reads with MiXCR anew, one entry per CDR3 protein. The sample consists of under 700,000 distinct CDR3 sequences, over 15% of them appearing once. The sequencing sample was made of blood. The rearrangement links TRBV2 to TRBJ2-3; 8 bases are shared with TRBD1. The clonotype was recovered from a woman aged 18 to 35 with Graves' hyperthyroidism. DNA of the CDR3: TGTGCCAGCAGTGAAACCCGGACAGGGACAGATACGCAGTATTTT. Its protein product is CASSETRTGTDTQYF.